This TCR beta chain was found in a study of T cell responses to AZD1222 COVID-19 vaccine. Whole-study findings and limits: Spike-specific TCRs gained breadth and depth after people received two AZD1222 doses. Only five or six AZD1222 recipients tested seropositive at baseline.

This clone has a single count. What it binds is unknown. This CDR3 has 15 amino acids. Libraries were prepared by immunoSEQ multiplex PCR; TCRdb keeps only in-frame clonotypes and omits some of them. Altogether some 120,000 clones are present, about 88% being singletons, with the ten largest covering 7.5% to 8%. This chain links TRBV21-1 with TRBJ2-5; TRBD1 is the table's D call and was not checked against the DNA. TRBV21-1 is a pseudogene. Sequenced here: peripheral blood, sampled on day 0 of AZD1222 vaccination. The clonotype comes from an adult in good health. The CDR3 nucleotides read TGTGCCAGCAGCACTACTCCGGGACAGCAAGAGACCCAGTACTTC. Translated, it gives CASSTTPGQQETQYF.